Shown below are 17 T cell receptor beta chains from a single sample sequenced in a study of shared clonotypes between healthy human individuals. Only CD45RO-negative cells positively selected for CCR7 counted as naive CD8 cells, so terminally differentiated effector memory CD45RA+ cells were excluded. Profiled with immunoSEQ multiplex PCR; TCRdb holds only in-frame clones, not every one. The sample has 600,000 or so clones; approximately 96% are singletons. Sample: naive CD8+ T cells sorted from blood. The receptors were gathered from a woman in her 30s in good health.

This clone showed up just once. The rearrangement uses TRBV7-9 and TRBJ1-1, with D maybe TRBD1 (6 bases). Germline lookup yields CDR1 SEHNR and CDR2 FQNEAQ (reference sequence). The length of the CDR3 is 13 residues. The V gene lost 1 base and the J gene lost 6 bases, with 9 bases spanning the gap. The CDR3 DNA reads as TGTGCCAGCAGCTTAGGAGGGGGATCTGAAGCTTTCTTT. It specifies CASSLGGGSEAFF.

The chain recombines TRBV6-6 with TRBJ2-2, with 10 bases aligning to TRBD1. The CDR3 has 16 residues. CDR1 is MNHNY and CDR2 is SVGAGI in the germline V gene (reference sequence). Trimming removed 4 bases from V and 2 bases from J; junction bases left unmatched: 4. For the CDR3, the DNA is TGTGCCAGCAGTTCCGGGACAGGGGATAACACCGGGGAGCTGTTTTTT. Translated: CASSSGTGDNTGELFF.

The chain couples TRBV29-1 to TRBJ1-3; D uncertain. With 0 bases removed from V and 3 bases from J, the gap between germline ends came to 0 bases. CDR1 is SQVTM, CDR2 ANQGSEA, per germline. The CDR3 is 11 amino acids. CDR3 bases: TGCAGCGTTGAAGATGGAAACACCATATATTTT. As protein: CSVEDGNTIYF.

This clone was recorded a few times. The CDR3 sequence: CAIRDQGLQPQHF. In nucleotides, the CDR3 is TGTGCCATCAGGGACCAAGGTTTGCAGCCCCAGCATTTT. The chain has TRBV10-3 and TRBJ1-5; D not resolved. V was pared by 6 bases and J by 7 bases, with 13 bases between. The CDR3 spans 13 residues. The germline CDR1 and CDR2 sequences are ENHRY and SYGVKD.

The chain joins TRBV12-5 to TRBJ2-2, with 10 bases fitting TRBD2. The trim removed 6 bases at V and 2 bases at J, leaving 9 bases unmatched. Germline V gives CDR1 LGHNT, CDR2 FRNRAP. The CDR3 totals 17 residues. The CDR3 nucleotides read TGTGCTAGTGGCGACGAGACTAGCGGGCCCAACACCGGGGAGCTGTTTTTT. It is translated as CASGDETSGPNTGELFF.

Note on this clone: Other DNA sequences of this sample code for an identical CDR3. The chain recombines TRBV7-9 with TRBJ2-7, with D unresolved. The CDR3 runs to 12 residues. Trimming stripped 4 bases from V and 0 bases from J, with 4 bases between. CDR1 and CDR2 from the germline V gene are SEHNR and FQNEAQ (reference sequence). CDR3 region: CASSSSSYEQYF. The CDR3 nucleotides are TGTGCCAGCAGCTCGAGCTCCTACGAGCAGTACTTC.

This chain uses TRBV19 with TRBJ2-1; 8 bases are shared with TRBD1. The CDR3 loop spans 15 amino acids. Germline trimming cut 4 bases from V and 4 bases from J; bases unmatched to any gene: 6. CDR1 is LNHDA and CDR2 is SQIVND in the germline V gene (reference sequence). The CDR3 region has the DNA TGTGCCAGTAGTACTTTGGGACAGGATTACAATGAGCAGTTCTTC. The encoded protein is CASSTLGQDYNEQFF.

The chain links TRBV4-1 to TRBJ2-7, with 8 bases fitting TRBD2. Germline V gene sequence: CDR1 MGHRA, CDR2 YSYEKL. The CDR3 runs 14 residues. The J segment lost 5 bases and the V segment lost 3 bases, leaving 6 bases of the junction unmatched. CDR3 in DNA: TGCGCCAGCAGCCAGGGACTAGGAATCGACGAGCAGTACTTC. Translating gives CASSQGLGIDEQYF.

The chain has TRBV30 and TRBJ2-3, with 14 bases identical to TRBD2. CDR1 is GTSNPN and CDR2 is SVGIG in the germline V gene (reference sequence). CDR3 size: 15 residues. J lost 5 bases, V lost 3 bases, and 4 bases had no gene match. CDR3 nucleotide sequence: TGTGCCTGGAGGGGACTAGCGGGAGTGGAAGATACGCAGTATTTT. This gives the protein CAWRGLAGVEDTQYF.

The chain uses TRBV25-1 and TRBJ2-1; D tentatively fits TRBD1 or TRBD2 (5 bases each). Trimming removed 0 bases from V and 7 bases from J, with 13 bases in between. In germline, CDR1 is MGHDK, CDR2 SYGVNS. The CDR3 has 15 residues. The CDR3 nucleotides read TGTGCCAGCAGTGAATATCGGGGCCTACAGAATGAGCAGTTCTTC. Protein sequence: CASSEYRGLQNEQFF.

The chain recombines TRBV29-1 with TRBJ2-2; possibly TRBD2 for D (6 bases). The CDR3 covers 15 residues. Per the germline V gene, CDR1 is SQVTM and CDR2 is ANQGSEA. Trimming left V 4 bases short and J 5 bases short, with 17 bases between. Here the CDR3 reads CSVVSGEVGTGELFF. In nucleotides, the CDR3 is TGCAGCGTTGTCTCGGGGGAGGTCGGGACCGGGGAGCTGTTTTTT.

The genes are TRBV7-6 and TRBJ2-1; a possible D gene is TRBD2 (7 bases). CDR1 is SGHVS and CDR2 is FNYEAQ in the germline V gene. The CDR3 contains 17 residues. Trimming left V 6 bases short and J 4 bases short, with 22 bases between. CDR3 protein: CASSLQPGAGEYNEQFF. The CDR3 DNA reads as TGTGCCAGCAGTCTTCAGCCGGGGGCGGGGGAGTACAATGAGCAGTTCTTC.

This chain uses TRBV19 with TRBJ2-2; 11 bases fit TRBD1. The V gene's germline CDR1 is LNHDA and CDR2 SQIVND (reference sequence). V shed 7 bases and J 4 bases; nucleotides not matched to a gene: 11. The CDR3 covers 17 residues. In DNA form, the CDR3 reads TGTGCCAGTAATAGTCGTCGGGGACAGGGGGTCACCGGGGAGCTGTTTTTT. Encoded protein: CASNSRRGQGVTGELFF.

The chain is built from TRBV28 and TRBJ2-5; 8 positions agree with TRBD2. The length of the CDR3 is 15 residues. V was pared by 6 bases and J by 6 bases, with 12 bases of the junction left unmatched. Per the germline V gene, CDR1 is MDHEN and CDR2 is SYDVKM. The CDR3 is CASSRYGRAGKTQYF. The CDR3 DNA sequence: TGTGCCAGCAGCCGTTACGGGAGGGCCGGGAAGACCCAGTACTTC. The entire variable domain, with the rest obtained from reference TRBV28 and TRBJ2-5, is as follows: DVKVTQSSRYLVKRTGEKVFLECVQDMDHENMFWYRQDPGLGLRLIYFSYDVKMKEKGDIPEGYSVSREKKERFSLILESASTNQTSMYLCASSRYGRAGKTQYFGPGTRLLVL.

This CDR3 reads CASSSKLTYEQYF. The CDR3 DNA is TGTGCCAGTAGTAGCAAGCTAACCTACGAGCAGTACTTC. V usage is TRBV19 and J usage is TRBJ2-7; unclear D gene. The CDR3 spans 13 residues. V dropped 4 bases and J dropped 2 bases, with 9 bases sitting between them. CDR1 LNHDA and CDR2 SQIVND come from the germline V gene (reference sequence).

This clone was found a few times. The gene calls are TRBV10-1 and TRBJ2-7; D is possibly TRBD2 (6 bases). The CDR3 totals 13 residues. The V end was cut by 8 bases, the J end by 2 bases, with 13 bases between. Per germline, CDR1 WNHNN and CDR2 SYGVQD (reference sequence). CDR3 nucleotide sequence: TGCGCCAGCTCGGGGGAGCACGCCTACGAGCAGTACTTC. Amino acid sequence: CASSGEHAYEQYF.

The chain links TRBV28 to TRBJ2-1; 8 bases are a match to TRBD1. J gave up 4 bases and V 5 bases, and 10 bases lay outside the gene matches. CDR1 and CDR2 (germline): MDHEN, SYDVKM. The CDR3 sequence is 16 residues long. CDR3 protein: CASSGRQGAWYNEQFF. The DNA for the CDR3 is TGTGCCAGCAGTGGAAGGCAGGGGGCATGGTACAATGAGCAGTTCTTC.